These 30 T cell receptor beta chains were sequenced from one sample in a study of OX40 agonist ivuxolimab in advanced cancers. Assay used: immunoSEQ multiplex PCR; TCRdb lists only in-frame clones, some missing. The sample consists of more than 20,000 clones, approximately 90% of them appearing once. The source material was CD4+ or CD8+ T cells sorted from blood, sampled in a trial of the OX40 agonist ivuxolimab. These TCRs come from an adult with an advanced solid tumor such as melanoma, head and neck, liver or kidney cancer.

V is TRBV7-8 and J is TRBJ2-1, with 7 bases that match TRBD2. The V gene end was trimmed by 10 bases and the J gene end by 0 bases; junction bases not matched to a gene: 6. The CDR3 consists of 14 residues. CDR1 is SGHVS, CDR2 FQNEAQ, per germline. The DNA of the CDR3 is TGTGCCACCGACCCGGGGGGCTCCTACAATGAGCAGTTCTTC. It specifies CATDPGGSYNEQFF.

CDR3 sequence: CASSLGHTTEAFF. CDR3 in DNA: TGTGCCAGCAGCTTGGGACACACAACTGAAGCTTTCTTT. The rearrangement uses TRBV7-9 and TRBJ1-1; perhaps TRBD1 as D (6 bases). Germline lookup yields CDR1 SEHNR and CDR2 FQNEAQ (reference sequence). The V gene lost 3 bases and the J gene lost 5 bases, with 10 bases spanning the gap. This CDR3 is built from 13 residues.

The J gene is TRBJ2-5, the V gene TRBV4-2; D is unclear. The end of the DNA fits TRBJ2-7 better, so the J call may be wrong. This CDR3 region has 16 residues. Germline loops: CDR1 LGHNA, CDR2 YNFKEQ. The CDR3 protein is CASSQDGVVSSYEQYF. DNA of the CDR3: TGTGCCAGCAGCCAAGATGGGGTGGTTAGCTCCTACGAGCAGTACTTC.

The chain has TRBV27 and TRBJ2-1; perhaps D is TRBD1 or TRBD2 (5 bases each). This CDR3 comprises 15 residues. Trimming cost V 3 bases and J 6 bases, with 15 bases left between them. Germline assignment: CDR1 MNHEY and CDR2 SMNVEV (reference sequence). The CDR3 region is CASSFGTGGGNEQFF. Here the CDR3 DNA reads TGTGCCAGCAGTTTTGGTACAGGTGGAGGCAATGAGCAGTTCTTC.

V usage is TRBV6-6 and J usage is TRBJ1-5, with 7 positions matching TRBD1. The junction had 8 bases not matched to a gene; V was cut back by 5 bases and J by 1 base. This CDR3 comprises 16 residues. Germline loops: CDR1 MNHNY, CDR2 SVGAGI (reference sequence). DNA of the CDR3: TGTGCCAGCAGTCTCCGGGACAGAAAAAGCAATCAGCCCCAGCATTTT. Its protein is CASSLRDRKSNQPQHF.

V and J are TRBV6-1 and TRBJ2-7; 9 bases line up with TRBD1. The germline CDR1 and CDR2 sequences are MNHNS and SASEGT. The length of the CDR3 is 13 residues. The V gene end was trimmed by 4 bases and the J gene end by 3 bases; junction bases not matched to a gene: 1. The CDR3 DNA sequence: TGTGCCAGCAGTGGGGACAGGGACTACGAGCAGTACTTC. This encodes CASSGDRDYEQYF.

The V gene is TRBV5-1, the J gene TRBJ1-1, with 9 nucleotides matching TRBD1. The CDR3 runs 16 residues. Looked up from germline, CDR1 is SGHRS and CDR2 is YFSETQ. The V segment lost 2 bases and the J segment 5 bases; nucleotides outside the gene matches: 10. As DNA, the CDR3 is TGCGCCAGCAGCTTCAATGACAGGGGGTATGGGACTGAAGCTTTCTTT. Translated, it gives CASSFNDRGYGTEAFF.

The chain recombines TRBV7-6 with TRBJ1-5, with no clear D. V dropped 5 bases and J dropped 0 bases, with 8 bases sitting between them. Looked up from germline, CDR1 is SGHVS and CDR2 is FNYEAQ. The CDR3 totals 14 residues. The DNA of the CDR3 is TGTGCCAGCAGCCCGGGCTATAGCAATCAGCCCCAGCATTTT. Translated, it gives CASSPGYSNQPQHF.

This chain joins TRBV7-2 and TRBJ1-4; the D is unclear. The CDR3 has 15 amino acids. From germline, CDR1 is SGHTA and CDR2 FQGNSA. V lost 1 base and J lost 1, with 7 bases in between. This chain's CDR3 is CASSLVHLTNEKLFF. CDR3 coding DNA: TGTGCCAGCAGCTTAGTACACTTAACTAATGAAAAACTGTTTTTT. Filled out from reference TRBV7-2 and TRBJ1-4, the complete variable domain reads GAGVSQSPSNKVTEKGKDVELRCDPISGHTALYWYRQSLGQGLEFLIYFQGNSAPDKSGLPSDRFSAERTGGSVSTLTIQRTQQEDSAVYLCASSLVHLTNEKLFFGSGTQLSVL.

The chain has TRBV7-2 and TRBJ2-3; D uncertain. The CDR3 totals 14 residues. The germline V and J ends were trimmed by 2 bases and 6 bases, with 12 bases remaining between them. Germline V gene sequence: CDR1 SGHTA, CDR2 FQGNSA. The CDR3 protein is CASSLFLGPDTQYF. CDR3 nucleotides: TGTGCCAGCAGCTTATTCCTAGGGCCCGATACGCAGTATTTT.

V usage is TRBV27 and J usage is TRBJ1-1, with D hard to call. V was cut by 8 bases and J by 0 bases, with 10 bases left in between. Germline V lookup: CDR1 MNHEY, CDR2 SMNVEV (reference sequence). The CDR3 spans 13 residues. The DNA for the CDR3 is TGTGCCAGCCACGGAACTTTGAACACTGAAGCTTTCTTT. Protein: CASHGTLNTEAFF.

V usage is TRBV4-1 and J usage is TRBJ1-5, with D possibly matching TRBD1 (6 bases). CDR1 is MGHRA, CDR2 YSYEKL, per germline. Trimming shortened V by 1 base and J by 2 bases, and 18 bases separated the two germline ends. The CDR3 totals 18 residues. The CDR3 spells CASSQVRGGLKGNQPQHF. Written as DNA, the CDR3 is TGCGCCAGCAGCCAAGTAAGGGGGGGGCTTAAGGGCAATCAGCCCCAGCATTTT.

This CDR3 is CAISEGEANQPQHF. The CDR3 region has the DNA TGTGCCATCAGTGAGGGGGAGGCGAATCAGCCCCAGCATTTT. The chain uses TRBV10-3 and TRBJ1-5; D unresolved. Germline V lookup: CDR1 ENHRY, CDR2 SYGVKD. The CDR3 has 14 amino acids. Trimming pared 2 bases from V and 4 bases from J, leaving 9 bases between.

This clone was detected once. The chain combines TRBV27 with TRBJ1-1; 7 nucleotides align to TRBD1. The CDR3 sequence is 15 residues long. Germline V gene lookup returns CDR1 MNHEY and CDR2 SMNVEV (reference sequence). Losses at the gene ends were 8 bases for V and 0 bases for J; bases not matched to a gene: 9. The CDR3 loop is CASRPGQPMNTEAFF. CDR3 sequence (DNA): TGTGCCAGCCGACCGGGACAGCCCATGAACACTGAAGCTTTCTTT.

The gene calls are TRBV6-1 and TRBJ2-7, with 8 bases matching TRBD2. The CDR3 contains 17 residues. Trimming removed 2 bases from V and 5 bases from J; junction bases left unmatched: 14. The V gene's germline CDR1 is MNHNS and CDR2 SASEGT. The CDR3 reads CASSELVGGGGPDEQYF. The CDR3 region has the DNA TGTGCCAGCAGTGAACTGGTCGGGGGGGGAGGGCCCGACGAGCAGTACTTC.

The gene calls are TRBV2 and TRBJ1-1, with 9 nucleotides matching TRBD1. The CDR3 covers 13 residues. The J segment lost 0 bases and the V segment lost 8 bases, leaving 1 base of the junction unmatched. Germline assignment: CDR1 SNHLY and CDR2 FYNNEI. The CDR3 DNA follows: TGTGCCAGCTGGGACAGGGTGAACACTGAAGCTTTCTTT. Translating it yields CASWDRVNTEAFF.

This chain uses TRBV7-2 with TRBJ2-7; 9 positions agree with TRBD2. Unmatched junction bases numbered 8, after V lost 10 bases and J lost 1 base. CDR1 and CDR2 (germline): SGHTA, FQGNSA. CDR3 length equals 14 residues. The CDR3, as DNA: TGTGCCACCACTCTAGCGGGGCTTTCCTACGAGCAGTACTTC. It codes for CATTLAGLSYEQYF.

The V call is TRBV10-3, the J call TRBJ2-7; possibly TRBD2 for D (7 bases). The V gene lost 9 bases and the J gene lost 2 bases, with 17 bases spanning the gap. From germline, CDR1 is ENHRY and CDR2 SYGVKD. The CDR3 consists of 14 residues. This CDR3 is CAITKGGGTYEQYF. DNA for the CDR3: TGTGCCATAACAAAAGGGGGGGGCACCTACGAGCAGTACTTC.

The rearrangement joins TRBV11-2 to TRBJ2-7; D perhaps matches TRBD2 (5 bases). The V and J ends lost 3 bases and 2 bases respectively, with 8 bases between them. The germline V gene encodes CDR1 SGHAT and CDR2 FQNNGV. This CDR3 is 13 amino acids long. The CDR3 is CASSFRETYEQYF. Written as DNA, the CDR3 is TGTGCCAGCAGCTTCCGGGAAACCTACGAGCAGTACTTC.

This clone was recorded once. This chain links TRBV7-6 with TRBJ1-1; 10 nucleotides agree with TRBD1. CDR1 SGHVS and CDR2 FNYEAQ come from the germline V gene. CDR3 length equals 15 residues. V gave up 1 base and J gave up 10 bases; unmatched junction bases: 9. CDR3 bases: TGTGCCAGCAGCTTAGAGCCGGGACAGGGGAGTGGAGCTTTCTTT. It codes for CASSLEPGQGSGAFF.

This clone is medium-sized. This rearrangement joins TRBV7-6 to TRBJ1-1, with D perhaps matching TRBD1 (5 bases). Trimming stripped 3 bases from V and 5 bases from J, with 16 bases between. Germline values: CDR1 SGHVS, CDR2 FNYEAQ. There are 15 residues in the CDR3. The CDR3 DNA follows: TGTGCCAGCAGCTTTGGCCAACTTGGGGGAACTGAAGCTTTCTTT. This codes for CASSFGQLGGTEAFF.

This chain connects TRBV2 to TRBJ2-1; TRBD2 agrees at 9 bases. There are 17 residues in the CDR3. With V trimmed by 2 bases and J by 5 bases, 10 bases remained unmatched. CDR1 is SNHLY and CDR2 is FYNNEI in the germline V gene. The CDR3 protein is CASSEFAGGPVDNEQFF. CDR3 in DNA: TGTGCCAGCAGTGAATTTGCGGGAGGGCCCGTCGACAATGAGCAGTTCTTC.

The chain couples TRBV6-5 to TRBJ2-7; weak D call: TRBD2 (6 bases). CDR1 and CDR2 (germline): MNHEY, SVGAGI. The CDR3 has 14 residues. The ends were cut back, 2 bases at V and 2 bases at J, with 10 bases in the middle. The CDR3 spells CASSYRGSAYEQYF. The CDR3 DNA follows: TGTGCCAGCAGTTACCGGGGGTCTGCCTACGAGCAGTACTTC.

The V call is TRBV4-1, the J call TRBJ1-5, with D unclear. Looked up from germline, CDR1 is MGHRA and CDR2 is YSYEKL. The germline V and J ends were trimmed by 3 bases and 0 bases, with 12 bases remaining between them. The CDR3 sequence is 16 residues long. DNA of the CDR3: TGCGCCAGCAGCCAGGGCCCGACGGTTAGCAATCAGCCCCAGCATTTT. Translated, it gives CASSQGPTVSNQPQHF.

The chain uses TRBV7-9 and TRBJ2-5; possible D gene TRBD1, 6 bases. Between the trimmed V and J ends, which lost 5 bases and 9 bases, there was a span of 10 bases. This CDR3 is 11 amino acids long. Germline V gene data show CDR1 as SEHNR and CDR2 as FQNEAQ (reference sequence). The CDR3 loop is CASSPDRPQYF. The CDR3 DNA reads TGTGCCAGCAGCCCGGACAGACCCCAGTACTTC.

CDR3 in amino acids: CAIGEVFGYTF. In nucleotides, the CDR3 is TGTGCCATAGGGGAAGTCTTTGGCTACACCTTC. The V and J genes are TRBV2 and TRBJ1-2, with D tentatively TRBD1 (5 bases). The germline gives CDR1 SNHLY, CDR2 FYNNEI. CDR3 length: 11 residues. V lost 10 bases and J 7 bases, leaving 13 bases between the germline ends.

This chain uses TRBV30 with TRBJ2-3; 7 positions match TRBD2. The V gene's germline CDR1 is GTSNPN and CDR2 SVGIG (reference sequence). The CDR3 sequence is 15 residues long. After removal of 5 bases from V and 1 base from J, the junction contained 9 bases not matched to a gene. The chain's CDR3 is CAWEALGGRTDTQYF. The DNA for the CDR3 is TGTGCCTGGGAGGCGTTGGGAGGGCGCACAGATACGCAGTATTTT.

CDR3 nucleotide sequence: TGCGCCAGCAGCGAGGGACTCGTCGGGAGCAATCAGCCCCAGCATTTT. Translating gives CASSEGLVGSNQPQHF. The chain uses TRBV5-1 and TRBJ1-5; a weak D match, TRBD1 (5 bases). V was trimmed by 4 bases and J by 1 base, leaving 15 bases between them. This CDR3 is built from 16 residues. Germline V gene lookup returns CDR1 SGHRS and CDR2 YFSETQ.

This clone was seen only once. V gene TRBV5-1 combines with J gene TRBJ2-7; D gene ambiguous. Per germline, CDR1 SGHRS and CDR2 YFSETQ. V was cut by 2 bases and J by 2 bases, with 11 bases left in between. This CDR3 contains 14 residues. CDR3 sequence: CASSFGPLTYEQYF. The CDR3 nucleotides read TGCGCCAGCAGCTTTGGACCGCTGACCTACGAGCAGTACTTC.

This clone is categorized as medium-sized. The V gene is TRBV5-4, the J gene TRBJ2-2; 8 positions match TRBD1. The V gene end was trimmed by 4 bases and the J gene end by 6 bases; junction bases not matched to a gene: 5. The CDR3 length is 14 residues. CDR1 and CDR2 (germline): SGHNT, YYREEE (reference sequence). In DNA, the CDR3 is TGTGCCAGCAGCGGAAGGACAGGGTCCGGGGAGCTGTTTTTT. It specifies CASSGRTGSGELFF.